This T cell receptor (beta chain) was sequenced during a study of multiple sclerosis patients with progressive multifocal leukoencephalopathy. Study-wide results and limits: Before and during natalizumab, the clones expanded at PML already existed.

Concerning this clone: The antigen is unknown.

The time point: time of PML onset. Assay used: immunoSEQ multiplex PCR; TCRdb lists only in-frame clones, some missing. The profile shows under 35,000 clones, 87% of them singletons. This CDR3 is built from 16 residues. V shed 0 bases and J shed 4 bases, with 15 bases lying between them. Per the germline V gene, CDR1 is ENHRY and CDR2 is SYGVKD. The sample in question was PBMCs, obtained from a patient treated with natalizumab. The clonotype was recovered from a middle-aged woman with progressive multifocal leukoencephalopathy. The chain combines TRBV10-3 with TRBJ2-5, with D perhaps being TRBD1 or TRBD2 (6 bases each). The CDR3 DNA reads as TGTGCCATCAGTGAGTCGGAGCCGGGGGCGAGAGAGACCCAGTACTTC. Amino acid sequence: CAISESEPGARETQYF.